The 14 T cell receptor beta chains below come from one sample, sequenced in a study of shared clonotypes between healthy human individuals. The naive CD8 population came from CD45RO-negative cells selected for CCR7, without terminally differentiated effector memory CD45RA+ cells. Assay used: immunoSEQ multiplex PCR; TCRdb lists only in-frame clones, some missing. The sample comprises around 2,000,000 clones, roughly 94% of which are singletons, and more than 0.9% rests with the top ten. Sequencing input: naive CD8+ T cells sorted from blood. The receptors here all came from a man between 18 and 29 years old in good health.

The chain links TRBV15 to TRBJ2-3; 10 nucleotides align to TRBD2. The CDR3 contains 16 residues. V dropped 1 base and J dropped 4; count of bases not matched to a gene: 5. Germline V gives CDR1 LNHNV, CDR2 YYDKDF (reference sequence). CDR3 region: CATSRASGSISDTQYF. The CDR3 DNA reads TGTGCCACCAGCAGAGCTAGCGGGAGTATTTCAGATACGCAGTATTTT. The variable domain in full, with the rest retrieved from reference TRBV15 and TRBJ2-3, is DAMVIQNPRYQVTQFGKPVTLSCSQTLNHNVMYWYQQKSSQAPKLLFHYYDKDFNNEADTPDNFQSRRPNTSFCFLDIRSPGLGDTAMYLCATSRASGSISDTQYFGPGTRLTVL.

The chain uses TRBV5-6 and TRBJ2-7, with D maybe TRBD1 (5 bases). Trimming left V 4 bases short and J 6 bases short, with 14 bases between. This CDR3 region has 13 residues. Germline V gene sequence: CDR1 SGHDT, CDR2 YYEEEE. The CDR3 region has the DNA TGTGCCAGCAGCCTGATTTCAGGGATCGAGCAGTACTTC. Protein: CASSLISGIEQYF. The entire variable domain, with the rest obtained from reference TRBV5-6 and TRBJ2-7, is as follows: DAGVTQSPTHLIKTRGQQVTLRCSPKSGHDTVSWYQQALGQGPQFIFQYYEEEERQRGNFPDRFSGHQFPNYSSELNVNALLLGDSALYLCASSLISGIEQYFGPGTRLTVT.

The rearrangement uses TRBV4-1 and TRBJ1-1; D is ambiguous. The CDR3 contains 16 residues. V gave up 4 bases and J gave up 5 bases, with 20 bases separating them. Germline-derived CDR1 and CDR2 are MGHRA and YSYEKL. The CDR3 DNA reads TGCGCCAGCAGCCTCTACGCGAATAGGGAAGGAACTGAAGCTTTCTTT. As protein: CASSLYANREGTEAFF.

The CDR3 DNA follows: TGTGCCAGCACCTCGGACATGGGACTAGGGGGATACGGGGAGACCCAGTACTTC. It specifies CASTSDMGLGGYGETQYF. The rearrangement links TRBV7-8 to TRBJ2-5; 8 bases are shared with TRBD2. Germline CDR1 and CDR2: SGHVS and FQNEAQ. This CDR3 spans 18 amino acids. V lost 7 bases to trimming and J lost 5 bases; unmatched junction nucleotides: 21.

The V call is TRBV4-1, the J call TRBJ2-7; maybe TRBD1 (5 bases). Germline CDR1 is MGHRA and CDR2 is YSYEKL. This CDR3 is 15 amino acids long. V lost 1 base and J 4 bases, leaving 14 bases between the germline ends. As DNA, the CDR3 is TGCGCCAGCAGCCAAGGTAGGGGTCTGGTTTACGAGCAGTACTTC. It encodes CASSQGRGLVYEQYF.

The genes are TRBV6-5 and TRBJ2-7, with 10 bases identical to TRBD2. This CDR3 has 15 amino acids. Trimming removed 8 bases from V and 6 bases from J; junction bases left unmatched: 13. CDR1 is MNHEY and CDR2 is SVGAGI in the germline V gene. The CDR3 protein is CASFGFLAGDVEQYF. As DNA, the CDR3 is TGTGCCAGCTTCGGTTTCCTAGCGGGAGATGTCGAGCAGTACTTC.

V usage is TRBV11-2 and J usage is TRBJ2-7, with D uncertain. CDR1 is SGHAT, CDR2 FQNNGV, per germline. V was shortened by 3 bases and J by 3 bases, with 9 bases between the two germline ends. The CDR3 is 13 residues long. The CDR3: CASSFPLNYEQYF. Here the CDR3 DNA reads TGTGCCAGCAGCTTCCCCTTGAACTACGAGCAGTACTTC.

This CDR3 is CASSIDLGRDGYTF. In nucleotides, the CDR3 is TGTGCCAGTAGTATAGATCTAGGGAGGGATGGCTACACCTTC. This sequence joins TRBV19 and TRBJ1-2; D is unclear. Germline values: CDR1 LNHDA, CDR2 SQIVND (reference sequence). The CDR3 runs 14 residues. With 0 bases removed from V and 6 bases from J, the gap between germline ends came to 11 bases.

This clone was observed a single time. The chain is built from TRBV5-1 and TRBJ1-5, with a tentative D call TRBD1 (5 bases). CDR3 length equals 12 residues. Trimming removed 5 bases from V and 5 bases from J, with 8 bases in between. Germline V gives CDR1 SGHRS, CDR2 YFSETQ. The CDR3 here is CASSAGDQPQHF. Here the CDR3 DNA reads TGCGCCAGCAGTGCGGGGGATCAGCCCCAGCATTTT.

This clone was detected a few times. This chain uses TRBV4-1 with TRBJ1-1; no firm D call. Trimming took 4 bases from V and 6 from J, leaving 9 bases between them. The CDR3 runs 12 residues. Germline CDR1 is MGHRA and CDR2 is YSYEKL. The CDR3 nucleotides read TGCGCCAGCAGCCGATCAGGTTCTGAAGCTTTCTTT. This encodes CASSRSGSEAFF.

V usage is TRBV10-3 and J usage is TRBJ2-5; 7 nucleotides match TRBD2. Germline V CDR1 and CDR2: ENHRY, SYGVKD. The CDR3 is made up of 14 amino acids. With V trimmed by 7 bases and J by 1 base, 6 bases remained unmatched. The CDR3 DNA sequence: TGTGCCATCAAGGCGGGAGAGGGCCAAGAGACCCAGTACTTC. Its translation: CAIKAGEGQETQYF.

The rearrangement joins TRBV4-1 to TRBJ2-1, with 11 nucleotides matching TRBD1. CDR3 length: 16 residues. V trimming: 1 base; J trimming: 8 bases; junction bases outside the gene matches: 7. CDR1 is MGHRA and CDR2 is YSYEKL in the germline V gene. CDR3 bases: TGCGCCAGCAGCCAAGGGACAGGGGGCTCGTGGGATGAGCAGTTCTTC. Amino acid sequence: CASSQGTGGSWDEQFF.

The J gene is TRBJ2-7, the V gene TRBV5-8, with TRBD2 identical over 14 bases. J gave up 5 bases and V 3 bases, and 10 bases lay outside the gene matches. This CDR3 region has 17 residues. In germline, CDR1 is SGHTS, CDR2 YDEGEE. CDR3 nucleotides: TGTGCCAGCAGCTCCGGCAGACTAGCGGGGGGGCTAGACGAGCAGTACTTC. This gives the protein CASSSGRLAGGLDEQYF.

This chain connects TRBV5-6 to TRBJ1-1; a weak D match, TRBD1 (6 bases). V lost 5 bases and J 3 bases, leaving 8 bases between the germline ends. Looked up from germline, CDR1 is SGHDT and CDR2 is YYEEEE. This CDR3 comprises 12 residues. The CDR3 bases are TGTGCCAGCAGTAAGGGGGACACTGAAGCTTTCTTT. This translates into CASSKGDTEAFF. Full variable domain (missing parts from reference TRBV5-6 and TRBJ1-1): DAGVTQSPTHLIKTRGQQVTLRCSPKSGHDTVSWYQQALGQGPQFIFQYYEEEERQRGNFPDRFSGHQFPNYSSELNVNALLLGDSALYLCASSKGDTEAFFGQGTRLTVV.